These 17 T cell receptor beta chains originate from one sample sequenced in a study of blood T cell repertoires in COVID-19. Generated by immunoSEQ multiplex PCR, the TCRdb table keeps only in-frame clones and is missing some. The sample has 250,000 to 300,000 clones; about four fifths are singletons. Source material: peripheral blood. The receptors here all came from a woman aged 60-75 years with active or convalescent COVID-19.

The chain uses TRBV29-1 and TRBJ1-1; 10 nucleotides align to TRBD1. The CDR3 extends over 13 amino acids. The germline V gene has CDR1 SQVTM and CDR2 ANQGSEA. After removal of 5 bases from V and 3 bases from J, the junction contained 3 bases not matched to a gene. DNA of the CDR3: TGCAGCGTTCGACAGGGGGCGGACACTGAAGCTTTCTTT. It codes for CSVRQGADTEAFF.

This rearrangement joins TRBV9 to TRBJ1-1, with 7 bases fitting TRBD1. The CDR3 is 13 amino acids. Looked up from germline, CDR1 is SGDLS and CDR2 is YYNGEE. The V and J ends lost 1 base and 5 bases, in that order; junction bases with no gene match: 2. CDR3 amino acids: CASSVQGETEAFF. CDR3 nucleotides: TGTGCCAGCAGCGTACAGGGGGAAACTGAAGCTTTCTTT. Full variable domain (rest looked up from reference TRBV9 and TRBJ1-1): DSGVTQTPKHLITATGQRVTLRCSPRSGDLSVYWYQQSLDQGLQFLIQYYNGEERAKGNILERFSAQQFPDLHSELNLSSLELGDSALYFCASSVQGETEAFFGQGTRLTVV.

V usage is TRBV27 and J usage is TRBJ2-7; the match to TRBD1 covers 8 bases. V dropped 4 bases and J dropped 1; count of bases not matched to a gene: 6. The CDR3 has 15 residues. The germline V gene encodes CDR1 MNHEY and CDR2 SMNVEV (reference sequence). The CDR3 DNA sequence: TGTGCCAGCAGTTCAAGGACAGGGACTTCCTACGAGCAGTACTTC. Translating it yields CASSSRTGTSYEQYF.

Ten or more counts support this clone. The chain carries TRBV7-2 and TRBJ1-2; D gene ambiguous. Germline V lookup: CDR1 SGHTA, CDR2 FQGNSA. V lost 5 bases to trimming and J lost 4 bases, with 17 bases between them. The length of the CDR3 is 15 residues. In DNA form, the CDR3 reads TGTGCCAGCAGCCTCCGGACGGGGTCCTTCTATGGCTACACCTTC. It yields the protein CASSLRTGSFYGYTF.

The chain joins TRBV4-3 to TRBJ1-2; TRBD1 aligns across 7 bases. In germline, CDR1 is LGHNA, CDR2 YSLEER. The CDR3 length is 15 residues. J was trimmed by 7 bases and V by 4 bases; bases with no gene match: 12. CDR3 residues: CASSPQGQTQAGYTF. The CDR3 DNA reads TGCGCCAGCAGCCCGCAGGGACAGACCCAGGCTGGCTACACCTTC.

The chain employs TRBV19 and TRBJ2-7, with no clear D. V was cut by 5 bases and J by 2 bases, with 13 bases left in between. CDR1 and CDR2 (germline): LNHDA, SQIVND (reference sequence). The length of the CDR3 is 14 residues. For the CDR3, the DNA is TGTGCCAGTAGTCCTACATGGGCCGCCTACGAGCAGTACTTC. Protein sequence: CASSPTWAAYEQYF.

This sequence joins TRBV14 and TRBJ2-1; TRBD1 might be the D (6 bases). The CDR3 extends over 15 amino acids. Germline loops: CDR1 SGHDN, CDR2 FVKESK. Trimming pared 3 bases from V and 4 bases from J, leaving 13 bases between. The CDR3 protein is CASSQKGGPYNEQFF. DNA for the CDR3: TGTGCCAGCAGCCAGAAAGGGGGTCCGTACAATGAGCAGTTCTTC.

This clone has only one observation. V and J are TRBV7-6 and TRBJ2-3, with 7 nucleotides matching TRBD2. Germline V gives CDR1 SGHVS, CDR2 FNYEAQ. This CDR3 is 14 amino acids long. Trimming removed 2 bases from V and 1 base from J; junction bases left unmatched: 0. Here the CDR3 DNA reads TGTGCCAGCAGCTTACTAGCGGGCACAGATACGCAGTATTTT. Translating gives CASSLLAGTDTQYF. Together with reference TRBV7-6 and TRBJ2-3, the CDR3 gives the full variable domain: GAGVSQSPRYKVTKRGQDVALRCDPISGHVSLYWYRQALGQGPEFLTYFNYEAQQDKSGLPNDRFSAERPEGSISTLTIQRTEQRDSAMYRCASSLLAGTDTQYFGPGTRLTVL.

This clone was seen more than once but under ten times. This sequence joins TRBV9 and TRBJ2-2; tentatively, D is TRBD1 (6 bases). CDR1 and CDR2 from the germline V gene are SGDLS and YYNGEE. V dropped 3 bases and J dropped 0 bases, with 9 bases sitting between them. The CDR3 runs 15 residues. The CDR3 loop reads CASSERTANTGELFF. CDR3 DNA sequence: TGTGCCAGCAGCGAAAGGACAGCGAACACCGGGGAGCTGTTTTTT. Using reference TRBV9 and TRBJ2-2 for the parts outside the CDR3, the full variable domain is DSGVTQTPKHLITATGQRVTLRCSPRSGDLSVYWYQQSLDQGLQFLIQYYNGEERAKGNILERFSAQQFPDLHSELNLSSLELGDSALYFCASSERTANTGELFFGEGSRLTVL.

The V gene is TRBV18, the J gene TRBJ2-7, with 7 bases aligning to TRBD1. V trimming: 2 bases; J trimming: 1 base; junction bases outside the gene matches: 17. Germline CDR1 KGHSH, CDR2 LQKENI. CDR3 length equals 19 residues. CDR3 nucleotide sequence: TGTGCCAGCTCACCAAAAAATCGCACAGGGGTCAGCCCTTCCTACGAGCAGTACTTC. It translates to CASSPKNRTGVSPSYEQYF.

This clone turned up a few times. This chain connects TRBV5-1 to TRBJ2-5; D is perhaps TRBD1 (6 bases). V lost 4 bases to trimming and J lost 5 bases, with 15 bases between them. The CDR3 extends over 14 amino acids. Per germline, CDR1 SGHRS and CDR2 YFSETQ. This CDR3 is CASSITGMGETQYF. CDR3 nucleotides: TGCGCCAGCAGCATCACAGGGATGGGGGAGACCCAGTACTTC.

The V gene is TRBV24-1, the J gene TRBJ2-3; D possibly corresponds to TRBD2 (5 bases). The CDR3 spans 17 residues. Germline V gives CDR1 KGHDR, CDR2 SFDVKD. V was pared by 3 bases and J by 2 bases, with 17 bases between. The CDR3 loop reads CATSDGGVVGVTDTQYF. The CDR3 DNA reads TGTGCCACCAGTGATGGTGGCGTTGTCGGGGTCACAGATACGCAGTATTTT.

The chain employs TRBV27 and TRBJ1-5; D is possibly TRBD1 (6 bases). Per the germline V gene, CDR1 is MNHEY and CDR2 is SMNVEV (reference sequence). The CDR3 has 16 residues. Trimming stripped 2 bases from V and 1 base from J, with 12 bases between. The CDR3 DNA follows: TGTGCCAGCAGTTTAGTAGGGGGAAGGAGCAATCAGCCCCAGCATTTT. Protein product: CASSLVGGRSNQPQHF.

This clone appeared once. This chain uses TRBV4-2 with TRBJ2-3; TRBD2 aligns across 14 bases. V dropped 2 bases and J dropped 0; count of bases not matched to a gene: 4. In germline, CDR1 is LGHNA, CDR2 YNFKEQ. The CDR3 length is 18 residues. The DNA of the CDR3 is TGTGCCAGCAGCCAAACGGGACTAGCGGGGGTGAGCACAGATACGCAGTATTTT. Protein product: CASSQTGLAGVSTDTQYF.

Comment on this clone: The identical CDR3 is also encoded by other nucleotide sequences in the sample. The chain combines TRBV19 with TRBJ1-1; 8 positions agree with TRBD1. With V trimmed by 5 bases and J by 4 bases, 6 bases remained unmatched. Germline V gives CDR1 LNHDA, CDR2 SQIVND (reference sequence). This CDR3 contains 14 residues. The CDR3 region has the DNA TGTGCCAGTAGTGTGACAGGGGTAAGCACTGAAGCTTTCTTT. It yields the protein CASSVTGVSTEAFF.

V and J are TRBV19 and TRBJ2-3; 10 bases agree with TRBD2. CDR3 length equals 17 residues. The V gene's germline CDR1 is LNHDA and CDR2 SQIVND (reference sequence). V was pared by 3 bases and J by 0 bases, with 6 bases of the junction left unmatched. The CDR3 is CASSMGGLAESTDTQYF. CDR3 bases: TGTGCCAGTAGTATGGGCGGACTAGCGGAGAGCACAGATACGCAGTATTTT. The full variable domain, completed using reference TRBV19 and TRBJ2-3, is DGGITQSPKYLFRKEGQNVTLSCEQNLNHDAMYWYRQDPGQGLRLIYYSQIVNDFQKGDIAEGYSVSREKKESFPLTVTSAQKNPTAFYLCASSMGGLAESTDTQYFGPGTRLTVL.

For the CDR3, the DNA is TGTGCCAGCAGCTTGTTGGCGGGGGCATACGAGCAGTACTTC. Its translation: CASSLLAGAYEQYF. The chain couples TRBV7-3 to TRBJ2-7; tentative D call: TRBD2 (7 bases). The CDR3 extends over 14 amino acids. Trimming removed 3 bases at V and 4 bases at J, with 13 bases between. Germline CDR1 reads SGHTA; CDR2 reads FQGTGA.